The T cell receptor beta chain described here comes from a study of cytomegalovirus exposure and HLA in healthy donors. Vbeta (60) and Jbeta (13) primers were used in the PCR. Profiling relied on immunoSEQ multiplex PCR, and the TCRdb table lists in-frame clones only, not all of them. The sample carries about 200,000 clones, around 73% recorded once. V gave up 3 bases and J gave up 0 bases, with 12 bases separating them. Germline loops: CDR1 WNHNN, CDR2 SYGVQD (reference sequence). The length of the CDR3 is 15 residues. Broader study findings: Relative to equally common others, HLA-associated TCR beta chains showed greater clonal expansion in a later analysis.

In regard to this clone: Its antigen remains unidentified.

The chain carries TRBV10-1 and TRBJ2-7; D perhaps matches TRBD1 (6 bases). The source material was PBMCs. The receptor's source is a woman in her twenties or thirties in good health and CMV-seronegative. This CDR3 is CASSDLHRDSYEQYF. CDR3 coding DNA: TGCGCCAGCAGTGACTTACACAGGGACTCCTACGAGCAGTACTTC.